A selection of T cell receptor beta chains follows, all from one sample in a study of radiation and T cells in renal cell carcinoma. Assay used: immunoSEQ multiplex PCR; TCRdb lists only in-frame clones, some missing. Among about 130,000 clones listed, roughly 77% were seen once. Sequencing used blood, obtained from a patient whose treatment included radiotherapy and nephrectomy. These receptors all come from a woman aged 55-69 years with renal cell carcinoma. CDR3s include the opening cysteine and the closing phenylalanine or tryptophan. The order of the fields is CDR3 DNA, CDR3 protein, J gene, clone size, D gene, V gene. D genes are given only for firm matches. Clone size is given for some rows only: seen once, a few or many times, or a class if the clone is expanded.

TGTGCCAGCAGTTATTGGACGGAGACCGGGGAGCTGTTTTTT CASSYWTETGELFF TRBJ2-2 . . TRBV5-8
TGTGCCAGCAGTGGGACGGAACATGAAGCTTTCTTT CASSGTEHEAFF TRBJ1-1 many . TRBV28
TGTGCCAGCGGACTAGCGGGGTACAATGAGCAGTTCTTC CASGLAGYNEQFF TRBJ2-1 . TRBD2 TRBV7-9
TGTGCCAGCAGCCCTGGATCTCTCGGCGGAGCTTTCTTT CASSPGSLGGAFF TRBJ1-1 . . TRBV9
TGTGCCAGCAGTGAACTCGTTTGCGGGGTTAACAGATACGCAGTATTT CASSELVCGVNRYAVF TRBJ2-3 . . TRBV2
TGTGCCAGCAGTGAAGCGCCAGGAAGGGTCTACGAGCAGTACTTC CASSEAPGRVYEQYF TRBJ2-7 . . TRBV6-1
TGTGCCAGCAGTTACTCGGGAGGGATGCGCACAGATACGCAGTATTTT CASSYSGGMRTDTQYF TRBJ2-3 few TRBD2 TRBV6-5
TGTGCCAGTAGTAAACCGACACTCGACAGGATGGGCTACACCTTC CASSKPTLDRMGYTF TRBJ1-2 . . TRBV19
TGCGCCAGCAGCTTGCCGGTAGCAGGCGAGCAGTTCTTC CASSLPVAGEQFF TRBJ2-1 . . TRBV5-1
TGCAGCGTTTTGGGACAGGGCTATCCTTTCTTT CSVLGQGYPFF TRBJ1-1 . TRBD1 TRBV29-1
TGTGCCAGCAGCTTAGCCTTACTGCCCAGGGGGAATGAGCAGTTCTTC CASSLALLPRGNEQFF TRBJ2-1 . TRBD1 TRBV7-2
TGTGCCAGCAGCGTAGTACTAGCGGGGTCCGATGAGCAGTTCTTC CASSVVLAGSDEQFF TRBJ2-1 . TRBD2 TRBV9
TGCGCCAGCAGCCAAGATACCTGGGGACCGAGCACAGATACGCAGTATTTT CASSQDTWGPSTDTQYF TRBJ2-3 . . TRBV4-1
TGTGCCAGCACCTCAACGCGCGCAGGCTACACCTTC CASTSTRAGYTF TRBJ1-2 . . TRBV28
TGTGCCAGCAGTTTTTTCTCGGCAGCGTATGGTGGGGAGAGCTACACCTTC CASSFFSAAYGGESYTF TRBJ1-2 . . TRBV27
TGTGCCAGCAGTTTGGGACAGGGGGACACCGGGGAGCTGTTTTTT CASSLGQGDTGELFF TRBJ2-2 once TRBD1 TRBV28
TGTGCCAGCAGCTTGGGCGGGACGAACTCTGGAAACACCATATATTTT CASSLGGTNSGNTIYF TRBJ1-3 . . TRBV5-4
TGTGCCAGCAGTTCTTGGGCGGGAGGGCCCCGAAATGAGCAGTTCTTC CASSSWAGGPRNEQFF TRBJ2-1 . TRBD2 TRBV28
TGTGCCAGCAGCGTAGCTCAGGACACTGAAGCTTTCTTT CASSVAQDTEAFF TRBJ1-1 few . TRBV9
TGTGCCAGCAGCTTAGACAGGGGAGAGACCCAGTACTTC CASSLDRGETQYF TRBJ2-5 . . TRBV11-3
TGTGCCACCATAAGAGGTAGACAGCTTAGCTCTGGGGCCAACGTCCTGACTTTC CATIRGRQLSSGANVLTF TRBJ2-6 . . TRBV7-9
TGTGCCAGCAGGAGATATAGGGCGGAAGATACGCAGTATTTT CASRRYRAEDTQYF TRBJ2-3 . . TRBV5-6
TGTGCCAGCAGAGCTACAGCCTCTGGAAACACCATATATTTT CASRATASGNTIYF TRBJ1-3 . . TRBV2
TGTGCCAGTAGCCCAGGGGGCAGAGGCACTGAAGCTTTCTTT CASSPGGRGTEAFF TRBJ1-1 . TRBD1 TRBV19
TGTGCCACCAGCAGAGGAGGGACAGGGGGAGAGACCCAGTACTTC CATSRGGTGGETQYF TRBJ2-5 . TRBD1 TRBV15
TGTGCCAGCAACTTGCGGGGTAGCACAGATACGCAGTATTTT CASNLRGSTDTQYF TRBJ2-3 . . TRBV2
TGTGCCAGCAGCTCCCTCACCGGGCTGGGCATCTACGAGCAGTACTTC CASSSLTGLGIYEQYF TRBJ2-7 . . TRBV5-4
TGTGCCAGCAGCCCGCTAGGGACAGCGGTTGAAGCTTTCTTT CASSPLGTAVEAFF TRBJ1-1 few TRBD1 TRBV6-5
TGTGCCAGCAGTTTGAAGGGCGAATCCTACGAGCAGTACTTC CASSLKGESYEQYF TRBJ2-7 . . TRBV27
TGTGCCCGACGGTTGAACACTGAAGCTTTCTTT CARRLNTEAFF TRBJ1-1 . . TRBV30
TGTGCCAGCAGTTTCGAACTAGCCACAGATACGCAGTATTTT CASSFELATDTQYF TRBJ2-3 . . TRBV28
TGTGCCAGCAGCTCCCAGGGGGCGTGGACCGGGGAGCTGTTTTTT CASSSQGAWTGELFF TRBJ2-2 . TRBD1 TRBV7-2
TGTGCCAGCTCACCCCCTCGATACAATTACTATGGCTACACCTTC CASSPPRYNYYGYTF TRBJ1-2 . . TRBV18
TGTGCCAGCAGTTTTAGGATTTCCTACGAGCAGTACTTC CASSFRISYEQYF TRBJ2-7 . . TRBV27
TGTGCCACCAGCGGCACAGACAGGGGTGCGGCTAATGAAAAACTGTTTTTT CATSGTDRGAANEKLFF TRBJ1-4 . TRBD1 TRBV15
TGTGCCAGCAGCCCGGGGTATTTGTACGAGCAGTACTTC CASSPGYLYEQYF TRBJ2-7 . . TRBV5-8
TGTGCCAGCAGTTTATCAGGGTATGGTCAGCCCCAGCATTTT CASSLSGYGQPQHF TRBJ1-5 . . TRBV27
TGTGCCAGCACTTTCCCAGGACTAGATACGCAGTATTTT CASTFPGLDTQYF TRBJ2-3 . . TRBV6-1
TGTGCCAGCAGTTTTAAGGGGGGATCAGATACGCAGTATTTT CASSFKGGSDTQYF TRBJ2-3 . . TRBV27
TGCGCCAGCAGCCCCTATTTCGGGGGGCGGAACACTGAAGCTTTCTTT CASSPYFGGRNTEAFF TRBJ1-1 . . TRBV5-1
TGTGCCAGCAGTGACTCGAGGGCTAGCGGTCAGTTCTTC CASSDSRASGQFF TRBJ2-1 . TRBD2 TRBV6-4
TGCGCCAGCAGCCCCCGGGACAGGGGGCAGGAGGGCTCACCCCTCCACTTT CASSPRDRGQEGSPLHF TRBJ1-6 . TRBD1 TRBV5-1
TGTGCCATCGAGCGGAAGACAGGACGGTACGAGCAGTACTTC CAIERKTGRYEQYF TRBJ2-7 . . TRBV28
TGTGCCAGCAGCCCGGGGCTAGCGGGGCCTTCCTACGAGCAGTACTTC CASSPGLAGPSYEQYF TRBJ2-7 once TRBD2 TRBV11-3
TGTGCCAGCATTAGGACTAGCGGGGCAGAGACCCAGTACTTC CASIRTSGAETQYF TRBJ2-5 . TRBD2 TRBV6-5